The 9 T cell receptor beta chains given below trace back to one sample, sequenced in a study of blood T cell repertoires in COVID-19. This table comes from immunoSEQ multiplex PCR, and its TCRdb copy is limited to in-frame clones, with some not included. The sample lists approximately 170,000 clones, 88% occurring once. The sequencing sample was made of PBMCs or T cells enriched from blood (not recorded which). The receptor source for this set is a woman younger than 30 who had recovered from COVID-19.

The sample holds one count of this clone. The CDR3 coding sequence is TGTGCCAGCGGTGCCGGACAGGGATGGGAAAAACTGTTTTTT. Its translation is CASGAGQGWEKLFF. The chain has TRBV2 and TRBJ1-4, with 8 nucleotides matching TRBD1. The trim removed 8 bases at V and 8 bases at J, leaving 10 bases unmatched. Germline assignment: CDR1 SNHLY and CDR2 FYNNEI. CDR3 length: 14 amino acids.

This clone appeared a single time. This sample includes further DNA sequences coding for the same CDR3. The chain is built from TRBV29-1 and TRBJ1-1, with a weak D call TRBD1 (6 bases). Germline V gives CDR1 SQVTM, CDR2 ANQGSEA. This CDR3 has 13 residues. V shed 3 bases and J shed 0 bases, with 8 bases lying between them. The CDR3: CSVEDRLNTEAFF. The CDR3 nucleotides read TGCAGCGTTGAGGACAGATTGAACACTGAAGCTTTCTTT.

This clone has just one count. The chain uses TRBV28 and TRBJ2-5; the match to TRBD2 covers 13 bases. The CDR3 length is 17 residues. J was trimmed by 3 bases and V by 2 bases; bases with no gene match: 6. The germline V gene encodes CDR1 MDHEN and CDR2 SYDVKM. CDR3 nucleotide sequence: TGTGCCAGCAGTTTACGGGGACTAGCGGGGCCAAAAGAGACCCAGTACTTC. Its protein is CASSLRGLAGPKETQYF.

This chain joins TRBV9 and TRBJ2-3; D is perhaps TRBD1 (6 bases). The CDR3 consists of 15 residues. Germline V lookup: CDR1 SGDLS, CDR2 YYNGEE. V was pared by 3 bases and J by 4 bases, with 15 bases between. The CDR3 DNA sequence: TGTGCCAGCAGCGGGACGAGACAGGTGTCAGATACGCAGTATTTT. Translating gives CASSGTRQVSDTQYF.

The chain is built from TRBV19 and TRBJ2-1; 9 bases line up with TRBD1. V dropped 7 bases and J dropped 4; count of bases not matched to a gene: 8. Germline CDR1 is LNHDA and CDR2 is SQIVND (reference sequence). This CDR3 spans 15 amino acids. CDR3 sequence (DNA): TGTGCCAGTACCGAGGACAGGGGCCCGTACAATGAGCAGTTCTTC. It translates to CASTEDRGPYNEQFF.

The V call is TRBV5-4, the J call TRBJ2-3, with TRBD1 matching over 7 bases. CDR3 length equals 16 residues. Germline V gene data show CDR1 as SGHNT and CDR2 as YYREEE (reference sequence). V shed 4 bases and J 2 bases; nucleotides not matched to a gene: 10. Here the CDR3 DNA reads TGTGCCAGCAGCGCACAACAGGGGCTCTTCACAGATACGCAGTATTTT. Translation gives CASSAQQGLFTDTQYF.

The rearrangement uses TRBV11-1 and TRBJ2-7; tentatively, D is TRBD2 (5 bases). With 2 bases removed from V and 4 bases from J, the gap between germline ends came to 9 bases. From germline, CDR1 is SGHAT and CDR2 FQDESV (reference sequence). This CDR3 contains 13 residues. The CDR3 bases are TGTGCCAGCAGCTTATCCGGGAATTACGAGCAGTACTTC. Amino acids: CASSLSGNYEQYF.

This chain links TRBV6-5 with TRBJ2-3; D ambiguous. Germline-derived CDR1 and CDR2 are MNHEY and SVGAGI. V dropped 2 bases and J dropped 5 bases, with 14 bases sitting between them. The CDR3 is 15 amino acids. The CDR3 sequence: CASSYQAPSEDTQYF. The CDR3 DNA sequence: TGTGCCAGCAGTTACCAGGCCCCGAGTGAAGATACGCAGTATTTT.

The rearrangement uses TRBV27 and TRBJ2-7, with 11 bases identical to TRBD2. V shed 6 bases, J shed 2 bases, and the junction held 6 bases outside the gene matches. CDR1 and CDR2 from the germline V gene are MNHEY and SMNVEV (reference sequence). This CDR3 has 15 residues. The CDR3 loop is CASRDSGGVTYEQYF. CDR3 coding DNA: TGTGCCAGCAGGGATAGCGGGGGGGTAACCTACGAGCAGTACTTC.